Below, one T cell receptor (delta chain) is given with its context. Only a few counts were recorded for this clone. No cognate antigen has been identified for it. Since a far larger clone is one base different, this is likely a read error. Other DNA variants within this sample encode the same CDR3. The method behind the library was RT-PCR. These reads were obtained on an Illumina MiSeq. For TCRdb, the public reads were processed anew by CATT, and duplicate DNA sequences were folded into one row. The table for this sample lists just over 4,500 delta-chain clones; 1.9% of them were counted only once. The top ten constitute around 30% of the sample. The data were taken from a study of gamma-delta T cells after stem cell transplantation (dated by TCRdb to 2016 to 2017). Taken from cysteine to phenylalanine, the CDR3 has 22 residues. Only the CDR3 region is kept as DNA, spanning 66 bases read in frame from base 1. Reading the germline V gene gives CDR1 GEAIGNYY and CDR2 EKD.

This clonotype was sampled from a human donor. It is not recorded whose cells these are; they may come from a transplant donor. The specimen sequenced was gamma-delta T cells. The V gene is TRDV2 and the J gene is TRDJ1; 12 bases in the middle match TRDD3. The DNA sequence follows: TGTGCCTGCGACATTCTGGGGGATACGCGGGACCGCAAGGACGTTTACACCGATAAACTCATCTTT. Translated, it gives CACDILGDTRDRKDVYTDKLIF.